Listed below are T cell receptor beta chains from one sample, sequenced in a study of cytomegalovirus exposure and HLA in healthy donors. Repertoires were generated with immunoSEQ multiplex PCR, while TCRdb's copy carries only in-frame clones and drops some. The table has 95,000 to 150,000 clones, about 75% seen once; the top ten hold approximately 31%. Specimen: PBMCs. These receptor sequences come from a man between 60 and 75 years old in good health and CMV-seropositive. CDR3s include the opening cysteine and the closing phenylalanine or tryptophan. The D gene is left open where the match is weak. Expanded clones are given a class, and other clones once, few, many or no size at all.

V: TRBV2; size: few; D: TRBD2; J: TRBJ2-7; CDR3: CASSGSGGNYEQYF; DNA: TGTGCCAGCAGCGGTAGCGGGGGGAACTACGAGCAGTACTTC
V: TRBV29-1; size: once; D: TRBD1; J: TRBJ1-2; CDR3: CSVEPGGNYGYTF; DNA: TGCAGCGTTGAACCAGGGGGCAACTATGGCTACACCTTC
V: TRBV5-1; size: .; D: .; J: TRBJ1-1; CDR3: CASSLAVTGGTEAFF; DNA: TGCGCCAGCAGCTTGGCGGTCACGGGGGGCACTGAAGCTTTCTTT
V: TRBV7-8; size: .; D: TRBD1; J: TRBJ2-1; CDR3: CASSLGQGFYNEQFF; DNA: TGTGCCAGCAGCCTGGGACAGGGGTTCTACAATGAGCAGTTCTTC
V: TRBV11-2; size: .; D: TRBD2; J: TRBJ2-3; CDR3: CASSLWTSGGVKSTDTQYF; DNA: TGTGCCAGCAGCTTATGGACTAGCGGGGGGGTTAAGAGCACAGATACGCAGTATTTT
V: TRBV5-4; size: once; D: TRBD2; J: TRBJ2-7; CDR3: CASSLESGGGYEQYF; DNA: TGTGCCAGCAGCTTGGAAAGCGGGGGGGGCTACGAGCAGTACTTC
V: TRBV7-6; size: .; D: TRBD1; J: TRBJ1-3; CDR3: CASSRGTVLSGSGNTIYF; DNA: TGTGCCAGCAGCAGAGGGACAGTCCTGTCGGGCTCTGGAAACACCATATATTTT
V: TRBV19; size: .; D: TRBD1; J: TRBJ2-2; CDR3: CASSPRGGQSNTGELFF; DNA: TGTGCCAGTAGTCCCCGAGGGGGACAGTCGAACACCGGGGAGCTGTTTTTT
V: TRBV19; size: .; D: TRBD1; J: TRBJ2-7; CDR3: CASSTRTGGSYEQYF; DNA: TGTGCCAGTAGTACTCGGACAGGGGGCTCCTACGAGCAGTACTTC
V: TRBV5-1; size: .; D: .; J: TRBJ2-1; CDR3: CASSLGGLTWGAGAGDEQFF; DNA: TGCGCCAGCAGCTTGGGGGGCCTGACGTGGGGGGCGGGGGCCGGGGATGAGCAGTTCTTC
V: TRBV4-1; size: once; D: .; J: TRBJ2-3; CDR3: CASSFTGVTDTQYF; DNA: TGCGCCAGCAGCTTCACCGGGGTCACAGATACGCAGTATTTT
V: TRBV7-9; size: few; D: TRBD1; J: TRBJ2-2; CDR3: CASSLAGGRTGELFF; DNA: TGTGCCAGCAGCTTGGCAGGGGGAAGAACCGGGGAGCTGTTTTTT
V: TRBV9; size: .; D: .; J: TRBJ2-2; CDR3: CASSASSTWNTGELFF; DNA: TGTGCCAGCAGCGCCTCCTCGACATGGAACACCGGGGAGCTGTTTTTT
V: TRBV6-5; size: .; D: .; J: TRBJ2-3; CDR3: CASTPGGDTQYF; DNA: TGTGCCAGCACCCCAGGCGGGGATACGCAGTATTTT
V: TRBV27; size: .; D: .; J: TRBJ1-5; CDR3: CASSPLGGRVNQPQHF; DNA: TGTGCCAGCAGTCCCCTAGGGGGTCGTGTCAATCAGCCCCAGCATTTT
V: TRBV30; size: .; D: .; J: TRBJ2-1; CDR3: CAWSPSYSSYNEQFF; DNA: TGTGCCTGGAGCCCCTCCTACAGCTCCTACAATGAGCAGTTCTTC
V: TRBV2; size: medium-sized; D: .; J: TRBJ2-7; CDR3: CASSEDSNYEQYF; DNA: TGTGCCAGCAGTGAGGACTCGAACTACGAGCAGTACTTC
V: TRBV7-9; size: .; D: .; J: TRBJ1-4; CDR3: CASSLAVGREKLFF; DNA: TGTGCCAGCAGCTTAGCTGTGGGCAGGGAAAAACTGTTTTTT
V: TRBV20-1; size: .; D: .; J: TRBJ2-1; CDR3: CSASRGDEQFF; DNA: TGCAGTGCTAGCAGGGGTGATGAGCAGTTCTTC
V: TRBV30; size: .; D: .; J: TRBJ2-1; CDR3: CAWAAGLEGEQFF; DNA: TGTGCCTGGGCAGCGGGTCTTGAGGGTGAGCAGTTCTTC
V: TRBV2; size: .; D: TRBD1; J: TRBJ2-5; CDR3: CASSANRGRETQYF; DNA: TGTGCCAGCAGTGCGAACAGGGGGAGAGAGACCCAGTACTTC
V: TRBV2; size: .; D: .; J: TRBJ1-1; CDR3: CASSEGDFEAFF; DNA: TGTGCCAGCAGTGAAGGTGACTTTGAAGCTTTCTTT
V: TRBV5-1; size: .; D: TRBD2; J: TRBJ2-5; CDR3: CASSVGSGAPFLETQYF; DNA: TGCGCCAGCAGCGTCGGTAGCGGGGCGCCCTTCCTGGAGACCCAGTACTTC
V: TRBV27; size: .; D: TRBD1; J: TRBJ2-7; CDR3: CASSYPTGGGYEQYF; DNA: TGTGCCAGCAGTTACCCGACAGGGGGCGGGTACGAGCAGTACTTC
V: TRBV9; size: .; D: TRBD2; J: TRBJ2-1; CDR3: CASSIAGGVSYNEQFF; DNA: TGTGCCAGCAGCATAGCGGGGGGCGTCTCCTACAATGAGCAGTTCTTC
V: TRBV11-2; size: .; D: .; J: TRBJ2-7; CDR3: CASSVGTRGDEQYF; DNA: TGTGCCAGCAGCGTCGGGACTCGGGGTGACGAGCAGTACTTC
V: TRBV18; size: .; D: .; J: TRBJ2-1; CDR3: CASSPGQGRNEQFF; DNA: TGTGCCAGCTCACCGGGGCAAGGGAGGAATGAGCAGTTCTTC
V: TRBV7-3; size: .; D: .; J: TRBJ2-1; CDR3: CASSRVRGAYNEQFF; DNA: TGTGCCAGCAGCCGGGTCAGAGGAGCCTACAATGAGCAGTTCTTC
V: TRBV7-3; size: .; D: .; J: TRBJ2-3; CDR3: CASSAGSTDTQYF; DNA: TGTGCCAGCAGCGCAGGGAGCACAGATACGCAGTATTTT
V: TRBV9; size: .; D: .; J: TRBJ1-2; CDR3: CASSAGIYYGYTF; DNA: TGTGCCAGCAGCGCCGGGATTTATTATGGCTACACCTTC
V: TRBV7-8; size: .; D: TRBD2; J: TRBJ2-5; CDR3: CASSWGLEETQYF; DNA: TGTGCCAGCAGCTGGGGACTAGAAGAGACCCAGTACTTC
V: TRBV6-5; size: .; D: TRBD1; J: TRBJ1-6; CDR3: CAVGQGNSPLHF; DNA: TGTGCCGTGGGACAGGGGAATTCACCCCTCCACTTT
V: TRBV10-3; size: .; D: .; J: TRBJ1-1; CDR3: CAISSGAKGTEAFF; DNA: TGTGCCATCAGTTCAGGGGCCAAGGGAACTGAAGCTTTCTTT
V: TRBV19; size: .; D: .; J: TRBJ2-2; CDR3: CASSSHTDTGELFF; DNA: TGTGCCAGTAGTTCCCACACCGACACCGGGGAGCTGTTTTTT
V: TRBV7-3; size: .; D: .; J: TRBJ1-1; CDR3: CASSLNEAGEAFF; DNA: TGTGCCAGCAGCTTAAATGAAGCGGGTGAAGCTTTCTTT
V: TRBV7-9; size: .; D: TRBD2; J: TRBJ2-7; CDR3: CASSFSSGRTGEQYF; DNA: TGTGCCAGCAGCTTCTCTAGCGGGAGGACCGGGGAGCAGTACTTC
V: TRBV5-6; size: few; D: TRBD2; J: TRBJ2-3; CDR3: CASSSGTSGTDTQYF; DNA: TGTGCCAGCAGCTCCGGGACTAGCGGCACAGATACGCAGTATTTT
V: TRBV30; size: .; D: TRBD1; J: TRBJ2-6; CDR3: CASNRGPNSGANVLTF; DNA: TGTGCCTCAAATAGGGGGCCCAACTCTGGGGCCAACGTCCTGACTTTC
V: TRBV28; size: .; D: .; J: TRBJ1-2; CDR3: CASSTGGRKGYGYTF; DNA: TGTGCCAGCTCAACGGGGGGGAGAAAGGGCTATGGCTACACCTTC